The clone carrying this T cell receptor beta chain has only a few counts. CDR3 length: 15 amino acids. Germline-derived CDR1 and CDR2 are LGHNA and YNFKEQ. Trimming removed 0 bases from V and 6 bases from J, with 14 bases in between. This entry comes from a study of TIL therapy for anti-PD-1-resistant metastatic lung cancer. As for the study in general: Median tumor PD-L1 proportion score was approximately 5.7%.

Time point denoted: pre-treatment sample, taken before nivolumab and TIL therapy. The libraries were made with immunoSEQ v3. Clones were sequenced by immunoSEQ multiplex PCR, and TCRdb holds only the in-frame ones, with some missing. The table has more than 15,000 clones, approximately 83% seen once. This clonotype was obtained from a person aged 25 to 85 with non-small cell lung cancer. The genes are TRBV4-2 and TRBJ1-2, with no clear D. This specimen consisted of blood, obtained at baseline. The CDR3 sequence is CASSQDNWGTDGYTF. For the CDR3, the DNA is TGTGCCAGCAGCCAAGATAATTGGGGAACCGATGGCTACACCTTC.